Below are 10 T cell receptor beta chains sequenced from a single sample in a study of beta chain features in type 1 diabetes. Reverse transcribing all isolated RNA meant expressed TCRB transcripts were sequenced. The protocol was immunoSEQ multiplex PCR, while the TCRdb copy is restricted to in-frame clones and leaves out a portion. The sample has 250,000 to 300,000 clones; 7.5% to 9.5% are singletons. The sequencing sample was made of central memory CD4+ T cells from blood. The receptors here all came from a woman aged 18 to 35 in good health.

The genes are TRBV7-3 and TRBJ2-2; D is unresolved. Looked up from germline, CDR1 is SGHTA and CDR2 is FQGTGA. Trimming stripped 8 bases from V and 3 bases from J, with 13 bases between. The CDR3 extends over 14 amino acids. The CDR3 DNA sequence: TGTGCCAGCCGATTACAACGGGACACCGGGGAGCTGTTTTTT. Translated, it gives CASRLQRDTGELFF.

This clone appeared a few times. The V and J genes are TRBV5-5 and TRBJ2-5, with D perhaps assigned TRBD1 or TRBD2 (6 bases each). The CDR3 sequence is 15 residues long. The germline V gene encodes CDR1 SGHKS and CDR2 YYEKEE (reference sequence). Trimming left V 3 bases short and J 5 bases short, with 17 bases between. CDR3 in amino acids: CASSSIPGAGETQYF. Written as DNA, the CDR3 is TGTGCCAGCAGCTCCATCCCAGGGGCGGGGGAGACCCAGTACTTC.

This clone was detected only a few times. The J gene is TRBJ2-5, the V gene TRBV15; 9 nucleotides match TRBD2. Germline V gene lookup returns CDR1 LNHNV and CDR2 YYDKDF (reference sequence). The CDR3 totals 16 residues. V lost 4 bases and J lost 5; bases outside the gene matches: 11. The DNA for the CDR3 is TGTGCCACCAGCAAGGCGGGAGGGGGTAGAGGGGAGACCCAGTACTTC. Amino acid sequence: CATSKAGGGRGETQYF.

A few counts support this clone. The chain combines TRBV5-6 with TRBJ2-3; 7 bases line up with TRBD2. CDR1 is SGHDT, CDR2 YYEEEE, per germline. The CDR3 length is 14 residues. The ends lost 0 bases at V and 8 bases at J; junction bases unmatched: 6. The CDR3 loop is CASSLDGRRFTQYF. CDR3 DNA sequence: TGTGCCAGCAGCTTGGACGGGAGGAGATTTACGCAGTATTTT.

This clone was counted only a few times. The chain links TRBV7-8 to TRBJ1-2, with 9 bases fitting TRBD1. The CDR3 totals 13 residues. Germline V gene sequence: CDR1 SGHVS, CDR2 FQNEAQ. Trimming took 4 bases from V and 8 from J; bases not matched to a gene: 5. The CDR3 reads CASSSQGAVGYTF. CDR3 DNA sequence: TGTGCCAGCAGCTCACAGGGGGCGGTCGGCTACACCTTC.

The rearrangement uses TRBV5-6 and TRBJ2-7, with D uncertain. Trimming took off 0 bases at V and 3 bases at J, with 7 bases between the two ends. The CDR3 extends over 13 amino acids. Looked up from germline, CDR1 is SGHDT and CDR2 is YYEEEE. The CDR3 is CASSLAMVYEQYV. The DNA for the CDR3 is TGTGCCAGCAGCTTGGCCATGGTCTACGAGCAGTACGTC.

This clone was detected many times. This specimen includes other DNA sequences encoding the same CDR3. J is TRBJ2-5 and V is TRBV5-4, with D perhaps matching TRBD2 (5 bases). Per germline, CDR1 SGHNT and CDR2 YYREEE (reference sequence). The CDR3 runs to 14 residues. V was trimmed by 0 bases and J by 4 bases, leaving 10 bases between them. This CDR3 is CASSLERGRETQYF. In nucleotides, the CDR3 is TGTGCCAGCAGCTTGGAGAGAGGGAGAGAGACCCAGTACTTC.

The chain is built from TRBV27 and TRBJ1-2; D may be TRBD1 (6 bases). Germline CDR1 is MNHEY and CDR2 is SMNVEV (reference sequence). The ends were cut back, 3 bases at V and 0 bases at J, with 11 bases in the middle. There are 15 residues in the CDR3. This chain's CDR3 is CASSFTGTTNYGYTF. As DNA, the CDR3 is TGTGCCAGCAGTTTCACGGGGACAACTAACTATGGCTACACCTTC.

This chain links TRBV2 with TRBJ2-3, with 7 positions matching TRBD2. Looked up from germline, CDR1 is SNHLY and CDR2 is FYNNEI. V gave up 7 bases and J gave up 1 base; unmatched junction bases: 8. This CDR3 region has 15 residues. The CDR3 nucleotides are TGTGCCAGCATGAACAGCGGGGTACGCACAGATACGCAGTATTTT. Translated: CASMNSGVRTDTQYF. Supplemented by reference TRBV2 and TRBJ2-3, the full variable domain reads EPEVTQTPSHQVTQMGQEVILRCVPISNHLYFYWYRQILGQKVEFLVSFYNNEISEKSEIFDDQFSVERPDGSNFTLKIRSTKLEDSAMYFCASMNSGVRTDTQYFGPGTRLTVL.

About this clone itself: This specimen includes other DNA sequences encoding the same CDR3. The chain combines TRBV30 with TRBJ2-5, with D perhaps matching TRBD2 (6 bases). CDR1 is GTSNPN and CDR2 is SVGIG in the germline V gene (reference sequence). V was trimmed by 5 bases and J by 1 base, leaving 14 bases between them. This CDR3 has 14 amino acids. CDR3 in amino acids: CAWGGWGGQETQYF. The CDR3 region has the DNA TGTGCCTGGGGAGGGTGGGGCGGCCAAGAGACCCAGTACTTC.